These 16 T cell receptor beta chains came from one sample sequenced in a study of control samples from healthy donors and cancer patients. TCRdb's copy holds only in-frame clones and misses some; the assay was immunoSEQ multiplex PCR. The sample holds about 180,000 clones, almost 90% seen once. The sample comprised blood. All receptors come from a woman aged 50 to 60 in good health.

The J gene is TRBJ1-4, the V gene TRBV28; D gene ambiguous. The CDR3 consists of 15 residues. CDR1 and CDR2 (germline): MDHEN, SYDVKM. V was cut by 5 bases and J by 5 bases, with 15 bases left in between. This chain's CDR3 is CASSPGRVPNEKLFF. For the CDR3, the DNA is TGTGCCAGCAGTCCCGGGCGGGTACCCAATGAAAAACTGTTTTTT. The variable domain in full, with the rest retrieved from reference TRBV28 and TRBJ1-4, is DVKVTQSSRYLVKRTGEKVFLECVQDMDHENMFWYRQDPGLGLRLIYFSYDVKMKEKGDIPEGYSVSREKKERFSLILESASTNQTSMYLCASSPGRVPNEKLFFGSGTQLSVL.

This rearrangement joins TRBV19 to TRBJ2-6; a possible D gene is TRBD2 (6 bases). CDR1 is LNHDA and CDR2 is SQIVND in the germline V gene (reference sequence). V lost 6 bases and J 1 base, leaving 13 bases between the germline ends. This CDR3 has 16 amino acids. In DNA, the CDR3 is TGTGCCAGTAGCGTGGGACTTCCATCTGGGGCCAACGTCCTGACTTTC. Residues: CASSVGLPSGANVLTF.

V and J are TRBV6-5 and TRBJ1-6; D is unclear. The CDR3 length is 14 residues. Looked up from germline, CDR1 is MNHEY and CDR2 is SVGAGI. The V gene lost 0 bases and the J gene lost 9 bases, with 9 bases spanning the gap. The CDR3 here is CASSYSAIGSPLHF. The CDR3 region has the DNA TGTGCCAGCAGTTACTCGGCGATCGGTTCACCCCTCCACTTT.

This clone was found a few times. CDR3 in amino acids: CASSKTRTLYEQYF. The CDR3 coding sequence is TGTGCCAGCAGTAAGACTCGTACGTTGTACGAGCAGTACTTC. V gene TRBV6-5 combines with J gene TRBJ2-7; D remains ambiguous. Germline V lookup: CDR1 MNHEY, CDR2 SVGAGI. V was clipped by 5 bases and J by 4 bases, with 15 bases between them. The length of the CDR3 is 14 residues.

This clone was found once. The CDR3, as DNA: TGTGCCAGCTCACTCGGGACCCAGGGAGGTAATCAGCCCCAGCATTTT. It yields the protein CASSLGTQGGNQPQHF. The rearrangement links TRBV18 to TRBJ1-5, with D possibly TRBD1 on 5 matching bases. V shed 4 bases and J shed 4 bases, with 17 bases lying between them. Germline-derived CDR1 and CDR2 are KGHSH and LQKENI. This CDR3 spans 16 amino acids.

The chain carries TRBV7-2 and TRBJ2-3, with 8 bases lining up with TRBD2. Trimming cost V 2 bases and J 2 bases; bases outside gene matches: 6. Germline CDR1 and CDR2: SGHTA and FQGNSA. This CDR3 is 16 amino acids long. The CDR3 bases are TGTGCCAGCAGCTTACAGCGGGAGATTGCCACAGATACGCAGTATTTT. Protein: CASSLQREIATDTQYF.

The chain employs TRBV7-2 and TRBJ2-3; D not resolved. V lost 5 bases and J 3 bases, leaving 15 bases between the germline ends. The CDR3 covers 15 residues. Looked up from germline, CDR1 is SGHTA and CDR2 is FQGNSA. In DNA, the CDR3 is TGTGCCAGCAGCGACCCGGCCGGATGGACAGATACGCAGTATTTT. It encodes CASSDPAGWTDTQYF. The variable domain in full, with the rest retrieved from reference TRBV7-2 and TRBJ2-3, is GAGVSQSPSNKVTEKGKDVELRCDPISGHTALYWYRQSLGQGLEFLIYFQGNSAPDKSGLPSDRFSAERTGGSVSTLTIQRTQQEDSAVYLCASSDPAGWTDTQYFGPGTRLTVL.

The rearrangement uses TRBV6-1 and TRBJ1-5, with 7 positions matching TRBD1. The CDR3 loop spans 13 amino acids. Germline V CDR1 and CDR2: MNHNS, SASEGT. J gave up 9 bases and V 3 bases, and 5 bases lay outside the gene matches. CDR3 DNA: TGTGCCAGCAGTGAGACAGGGCAGTTGCCCCAGCATTTT. It codes for CASSETGQLPQHF.

This clone was counted a few times. This rearrangement joins TRBV23-1 to TRBJ2-5; the D is unclear. TRBV23-1 carries the ORF label, with uncertain function. The CDR3 length is 12 residues. Trimming took 0 bases from V and 4 from J, leaving 3 bases between them. The CDR3 nucleotides are TGCGCCAGCAGTCAATCGGGAGAGACCCAGTACTTC. As protein: CASSQSGETQYF.

The chain joins TRBV6-5 to TRBJ2-2; either TRBD1 or TRBD2 may fit D (5 bases each). Deletions cut 7 bases from V and 6 bases from J, with 15 bases between. The CDR3 is made up of 14 amino acids. Per germline, CDR1 MNHEY and CDR2 SVGAGI. CDR3 sequence: CASTIWGSPGELFF. The CDR3, as DNA: TGTGCCAGCACCATATGGGGGAGTCCCGGGGAGCTGTTTTTT.

The chain couples TRBV12-3 or TRBV12-4 to TRBJ1-2; 10 bases line up with TRBD1. CDR3 length: 13 residues. Trimming removed 7 bases from V and 7 bases from J; junction bases left unmatched: 6. The CDR3 DNA follows: TGTGCCAGCAAAACAGACAGGGGGCGTGGCTACACCTTC. It translates to CASKTDRGRGYTF.

The rearrangement joins TRBV6-2 or TRBV6-3 to TRBJ1-1; 10 nucleotides agree with TRBD1. The trim removed 0 bases at V and 3 bases at J, leaving 4 bases unmatched. From germline, CDR1 is MNHEY and CDR2 SVGEGT. There are 16 residues in the CDR3. The CDR3 loop reads CASSYSFGQGDTEAFF. For the CDR3, the DNA is TGTGCCAGCAGTTACTCTTTCGGACAGGGGGACACTGAAGCTTTCTTT.

The V and J genes are TRBV2 and TRBJ1-2; D gene unclear. Germline-derived CDR1 and CDR2 are SNHLY and FYNNEI. This CDR3 has 12 amino acids. Deletions cut 7 bases from V and 4 bases from J, with 10 bases between. The CDR3 DNA sequence: TGTGCCAGCAAACGCAGGACCTATGGCTACACCTTC. This gives the protein CASKRRTYGYTF.

This clone was recorded only once. The chain combines TRBV5-4 with TRBJ1-5; no reliable D call. This CDR3 is built from 13 residues. Germline V lookup: CDR1 SGHNT, CDR2 YYREEE (reference sequence). The V end was cut by 0 bases, the J end by 3 bases, with 4 bases between. The CDR3 loop reads CASSLDYNQPQHF. Written as DNA, the CDR3 is TGTGCCAGCAGCTTGGACTACAATCAGCCCCAGCATTTT.

The chain couples TRBV9 to TRBJ2-5; TRBD2 aligns across 12 bases. The V gene's germline CDR1 is SGDLS and CDR2 YYNGEE. Unmatched junction bases numbered 4, after V lost 3 bases and J lost 4 bases. The CDR3 is 15 amino acids. CDR3 sequence (DNA): TGTGCCAGCAGCGCGCTAGCGGGGGGGCTAGAGACCCAGTACTTC. Its translation: CASSALAGGLETQYF.

The CDR3 nucleotides read TGTGCCAGCAGTTTACCCGGACCCATAGTCAATGAGCAGTTCTTC. Translated, it gives CASSLPGPIVNEQFF. The chain is built from TRBV27 and TRBJ2-1, with unresolved D. Germline loops: CDR1 MNHEY, CDR2 SMNVEV (reference sequence). Trimming cost V 2 bases and J 6 bases, with 14 bases left between them. The CDR3 consists of 15 residues.